This entry describes one T cell receptor (beta chain). What it recognizes is unknown. Uncontrolled infection, other autoimmune disease, pregnancy or lactation led to exclusion. Thyroid ultrasound, orbital computed tomography, clinical symptoms, and serum thyroxine and TRAb underpinned diagnoses. This CDR3 spans 13 amino acids. CDR1 is LNHNV and CDR2 is YYDKDF in the germline V gene (reference sequence). Trimming took 1 base from V and 0 from J, leaving 4 bases between them. This record comes from a study of T cells in Graves' hyperthyroidism and ophthalmopathy. Study-level findings and limits: Separation of ophthalmopathy from stable hyperthyroidism was achieved by a 13 V-J model. Most expanded thyroid clonotypes above 0.001 recurred in blood.

What was amplified from RNA transcripts were TCR beta CDR3 regions. The TCR CDR3 first-round RT-PCR relied on the HTBI primer set. TCRdb reanalysed the multiplex PCR reads using MiXCR and keeps one entry per CDR3 protein. The sample shows 480,000 or so distinct CDR3 sequences, approximately 49% of them seen only once. This receptor was taken from an adult woman with Graves' disease, either hyperthyroidism or ophthalmopathy (not recorded which). The chain uses TRBV15 and TRBJ2-7; D remains ambiguous. Sequencing was carried out using peripheral blood or thyroid tissue (not recorded which). DNA for the CDR3: TGTGCCACCAGCAGAGTCCGCTCCTACGAGCAGTACTTC. Translation gives CATSRVRSYEQYF.